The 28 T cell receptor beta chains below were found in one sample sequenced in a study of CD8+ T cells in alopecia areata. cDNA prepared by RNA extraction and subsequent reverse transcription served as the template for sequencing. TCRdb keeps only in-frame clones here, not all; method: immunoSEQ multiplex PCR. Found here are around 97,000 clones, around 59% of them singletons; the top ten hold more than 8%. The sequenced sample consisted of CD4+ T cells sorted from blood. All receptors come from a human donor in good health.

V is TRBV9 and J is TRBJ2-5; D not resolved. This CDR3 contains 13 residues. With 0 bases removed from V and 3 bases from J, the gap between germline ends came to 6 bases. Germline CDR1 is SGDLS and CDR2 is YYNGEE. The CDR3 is CASSVGAKETQYF. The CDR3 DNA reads TGTGCCAGCAGCGTAGGGGCCAAAGAGACCCAGTACTTC.

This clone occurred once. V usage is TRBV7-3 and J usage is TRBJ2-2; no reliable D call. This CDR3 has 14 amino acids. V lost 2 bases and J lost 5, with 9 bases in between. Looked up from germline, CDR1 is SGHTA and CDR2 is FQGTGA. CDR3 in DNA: TGTGCCAGCAGCTTACAAGGACGTACCGGGGAGCTGTTTTTT. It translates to CASSLQGRTGELFF.

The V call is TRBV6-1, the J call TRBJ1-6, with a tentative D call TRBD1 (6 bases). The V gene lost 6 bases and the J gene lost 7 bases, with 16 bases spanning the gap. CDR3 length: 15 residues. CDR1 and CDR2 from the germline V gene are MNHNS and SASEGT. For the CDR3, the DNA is TGTGCCAGCAGCACCAACGGAGGGGGAAATTCACCCCTCCACTTT. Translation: CASSTNGGGNSPLHF.

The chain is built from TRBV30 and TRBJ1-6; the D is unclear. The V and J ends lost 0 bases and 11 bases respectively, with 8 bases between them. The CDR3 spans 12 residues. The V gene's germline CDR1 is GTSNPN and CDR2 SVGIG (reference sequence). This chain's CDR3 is CAWSVRYPPLHF. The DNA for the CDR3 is TGTGCCTGGAGTGTACGGTACCCACCCCTCCACTTT.

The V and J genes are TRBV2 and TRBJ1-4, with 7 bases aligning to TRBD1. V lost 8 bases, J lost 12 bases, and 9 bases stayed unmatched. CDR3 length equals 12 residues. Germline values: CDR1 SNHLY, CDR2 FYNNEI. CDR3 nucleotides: TGTGCCAGCGGCCGGGACAGTAGTCAACTGTTTTTT. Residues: CASGRDSSQLFF.

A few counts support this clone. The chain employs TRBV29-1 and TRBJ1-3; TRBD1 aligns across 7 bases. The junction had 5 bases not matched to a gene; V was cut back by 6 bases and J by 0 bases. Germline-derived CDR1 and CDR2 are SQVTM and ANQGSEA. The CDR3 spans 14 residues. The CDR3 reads CSVRQGASGNTIYF. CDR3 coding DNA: TGCAGCGTCCGACAGGGAGCCTCTGGAAACACCATATATTTT. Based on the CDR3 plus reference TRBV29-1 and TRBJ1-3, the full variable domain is SAVISQKPSRDICQRGTSLTIQCQVDSQVTMMFWYRQQPGQSLTLIATANQGSEATYESGFVIDKFPISRPNLTFSTLTVSNMSPEDSSIYLCSVRQGASGNTIYFGEGSWLTVV.

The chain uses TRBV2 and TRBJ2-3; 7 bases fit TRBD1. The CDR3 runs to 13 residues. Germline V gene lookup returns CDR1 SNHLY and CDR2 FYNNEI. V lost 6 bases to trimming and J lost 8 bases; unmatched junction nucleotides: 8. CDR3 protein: CASRGTGDGTQYF. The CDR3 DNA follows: TGTGCCAGCAGGGGTACAGGGGATGGTACGCAGTATTTT. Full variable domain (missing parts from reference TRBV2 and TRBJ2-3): EPEVTQTPSHQVTQMGQEVILRCVPISNHLYFYWYRQILGQKVEFLVSFYNNEISEKSEIFDDQFSVERPDGSNFTLKIRSTKLEDSAMYFCASRGTGDGTQYFGPGTRLTVL.

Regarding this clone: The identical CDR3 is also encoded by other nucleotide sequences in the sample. The CDR3 bases are TGTGCCAGCAGCTCCCAGGGCTACGAGCAGTACTTC. Translated: CASSSQGYEQYF. The chain uses TRBV7-2 and TRBJ2-7; D is perhaps TRBD1 (5 bases). CDR1 and CDR2 from the germline V gene are SGHTA and FQGNSA. V gave up 4 bases and J gave up 3 bases, with 7 bases separating them. This CDR3 spans 12 amino acids.

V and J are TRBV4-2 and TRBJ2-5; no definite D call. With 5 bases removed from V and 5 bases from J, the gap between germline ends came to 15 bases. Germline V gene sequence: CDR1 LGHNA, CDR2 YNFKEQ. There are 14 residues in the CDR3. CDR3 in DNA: TGTGCCAGCAGCTTTTCCCCCTCTGGGGAGACCCAGTACTTC. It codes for CASSFSPSGETQYF.

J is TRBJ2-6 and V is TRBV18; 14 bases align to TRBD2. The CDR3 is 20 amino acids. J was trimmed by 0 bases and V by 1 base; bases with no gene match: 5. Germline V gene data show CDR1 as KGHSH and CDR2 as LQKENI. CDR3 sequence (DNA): TGTGCCAGCTCACCACTGGGACTAGCGGGGGCCAGCTCTGGGGCCAACGTCCTGACTTTC. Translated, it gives CASSPLGLAGASSGANVLTF.

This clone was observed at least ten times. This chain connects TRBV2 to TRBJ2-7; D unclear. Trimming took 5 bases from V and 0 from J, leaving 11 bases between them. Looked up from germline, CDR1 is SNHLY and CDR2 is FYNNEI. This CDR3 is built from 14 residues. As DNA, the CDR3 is TGTGCCAGCAGTCCGGACCGAAGCTCCTACGAGCAGTACTTC. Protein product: CASSPDRSSYEQYF.

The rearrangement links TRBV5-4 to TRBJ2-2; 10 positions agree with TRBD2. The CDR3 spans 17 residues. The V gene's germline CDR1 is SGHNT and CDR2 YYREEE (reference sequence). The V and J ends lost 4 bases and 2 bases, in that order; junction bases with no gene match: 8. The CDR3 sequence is CASSRLLAGFNTGELFF. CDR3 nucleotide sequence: TGTGCCAGCAGCCGATTACTAGCGGGGTTTAACACCGGGGAGCTGTTTTTT.

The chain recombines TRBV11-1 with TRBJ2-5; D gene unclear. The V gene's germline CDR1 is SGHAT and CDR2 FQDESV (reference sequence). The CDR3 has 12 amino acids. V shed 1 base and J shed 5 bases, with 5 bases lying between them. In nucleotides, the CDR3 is TGTGCCAGCAGCTTAGGGAAGGAGACCCAGTACTTC. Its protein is CASSLGKETQYF.

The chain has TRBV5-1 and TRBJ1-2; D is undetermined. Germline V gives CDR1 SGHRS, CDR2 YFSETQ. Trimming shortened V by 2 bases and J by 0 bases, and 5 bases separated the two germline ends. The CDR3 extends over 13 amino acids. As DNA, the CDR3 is TGCGCCAGCAGCTTCGGGGCTAACTATGGCTACACCTTC. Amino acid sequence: CASSFGANYGYTF. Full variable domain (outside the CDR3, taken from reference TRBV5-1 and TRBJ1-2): KAGVTQTPRYLIKTRGQQVTLSCSPISGHRSVSWYQQTPGQGLQFLFEYFSETQRNKGNFPGRFSGRQFSNSRSEMNVSTLELGDSALYLCASSFGANYGYTFGSGTRLTVV.

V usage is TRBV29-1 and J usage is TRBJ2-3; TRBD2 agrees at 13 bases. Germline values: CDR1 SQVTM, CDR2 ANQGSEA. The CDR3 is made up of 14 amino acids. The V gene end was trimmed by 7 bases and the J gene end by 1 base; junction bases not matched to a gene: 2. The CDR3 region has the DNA TGCAGCGACGGACTAGCGGGGGGCACAGATACGCAGTATTTT. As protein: CSDGLAGGTDTQYF.

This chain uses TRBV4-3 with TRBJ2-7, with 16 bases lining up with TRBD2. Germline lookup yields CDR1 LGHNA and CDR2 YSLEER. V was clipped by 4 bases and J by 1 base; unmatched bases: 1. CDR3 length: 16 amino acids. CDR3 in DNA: TGCGCCAGCAGCCCGGGACTAGCGGGGGGGTCCTACGAGCAGTACTTC. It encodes CASSPGLAGGSYEQYF.

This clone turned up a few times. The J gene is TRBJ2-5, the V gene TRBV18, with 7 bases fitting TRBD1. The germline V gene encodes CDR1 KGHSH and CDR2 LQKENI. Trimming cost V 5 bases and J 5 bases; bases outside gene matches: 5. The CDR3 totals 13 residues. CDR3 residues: CASSSGQVETQYF. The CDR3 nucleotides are TGTGCCAGCTCATCCGGACAGGTGGAGACCCAGTACTTC.

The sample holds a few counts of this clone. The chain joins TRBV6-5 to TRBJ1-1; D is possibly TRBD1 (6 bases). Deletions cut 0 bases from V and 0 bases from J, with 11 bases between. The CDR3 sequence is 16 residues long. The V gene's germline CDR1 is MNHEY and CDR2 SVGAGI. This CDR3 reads CASSYSGGPLNTEAFF. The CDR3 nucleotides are TGTGCCAGCAGTTACTCCGGGGGCCCCTTGAACACTGAAGCTTTCTTT.

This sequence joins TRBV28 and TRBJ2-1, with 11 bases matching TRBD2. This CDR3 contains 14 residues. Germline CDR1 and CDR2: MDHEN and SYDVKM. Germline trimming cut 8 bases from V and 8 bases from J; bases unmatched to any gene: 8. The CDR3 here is CASHQLAGAHEQFF. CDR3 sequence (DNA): TGTGCCAGCCATCAACTAGCGGGGGCACATGAGCAGTTCTTC.

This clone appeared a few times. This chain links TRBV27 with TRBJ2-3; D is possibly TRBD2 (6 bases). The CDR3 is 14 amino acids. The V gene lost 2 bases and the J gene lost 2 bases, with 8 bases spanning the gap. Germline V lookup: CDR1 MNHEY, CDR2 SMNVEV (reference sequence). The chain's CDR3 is CASSLAGPTDTQYF. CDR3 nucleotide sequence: TGTGCCAGCAGTTTAGCGGGGCCCACAGATACGCAGTATTTT.

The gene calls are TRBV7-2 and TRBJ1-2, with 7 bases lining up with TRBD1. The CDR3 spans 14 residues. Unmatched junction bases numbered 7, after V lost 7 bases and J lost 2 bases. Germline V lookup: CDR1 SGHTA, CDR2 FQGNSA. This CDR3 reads CASTFIQGNYGYTF. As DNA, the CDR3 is TGTGCCAGCACCTTTATACAGGGGAACTATGGCTACACCTTC.

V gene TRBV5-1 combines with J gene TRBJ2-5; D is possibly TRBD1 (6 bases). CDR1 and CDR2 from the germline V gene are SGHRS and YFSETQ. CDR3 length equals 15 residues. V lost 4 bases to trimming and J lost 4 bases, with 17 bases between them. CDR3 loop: CASSVDGTPGETQYF. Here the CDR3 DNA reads TGCGCCAGCAGCGTCGACGGGACACCCGGAGAGACCCAGTACTTC.

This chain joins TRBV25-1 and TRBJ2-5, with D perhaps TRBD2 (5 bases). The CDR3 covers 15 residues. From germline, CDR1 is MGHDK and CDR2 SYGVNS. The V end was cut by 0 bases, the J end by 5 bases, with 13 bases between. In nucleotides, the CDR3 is TGTGCCAGCAGTGAATATGGGAGTAGAAGGGAGACCCAGTACTTC. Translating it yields CASSEYGSRRETQYF.

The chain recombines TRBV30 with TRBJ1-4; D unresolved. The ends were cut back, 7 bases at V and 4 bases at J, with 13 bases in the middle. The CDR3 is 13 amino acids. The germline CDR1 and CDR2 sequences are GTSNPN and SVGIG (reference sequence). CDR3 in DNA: TGTGCCTCAGGACGCTCGGGTAATGAAAAACTGTTTTTT. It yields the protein CASGRSGNEKLFF.

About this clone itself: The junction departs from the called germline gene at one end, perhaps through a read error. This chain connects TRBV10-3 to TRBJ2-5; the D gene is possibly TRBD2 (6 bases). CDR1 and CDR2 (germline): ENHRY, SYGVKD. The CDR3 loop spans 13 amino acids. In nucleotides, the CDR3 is TGTGCCACCGGAGGGACCGACCAGGAGACCCAGTACTTC. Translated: CATGGTDQETQYF.

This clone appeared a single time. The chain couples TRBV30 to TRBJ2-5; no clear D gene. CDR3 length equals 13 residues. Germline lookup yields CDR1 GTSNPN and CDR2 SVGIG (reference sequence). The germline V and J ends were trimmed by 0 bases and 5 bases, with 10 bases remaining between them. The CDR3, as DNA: TGTGCCTGGAGTGTAACGGCGTCCGAGACCCAGTACTTC. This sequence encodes CAWSVTASETQYF.

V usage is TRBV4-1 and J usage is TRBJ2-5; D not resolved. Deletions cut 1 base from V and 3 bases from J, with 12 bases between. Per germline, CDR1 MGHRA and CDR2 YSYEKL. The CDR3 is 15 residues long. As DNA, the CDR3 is TGCGCCAGCAGCCAAGCTGGCCGGTTGAAAGAGACCCAGTACTTC. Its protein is CASSQAGRLKETQYF.

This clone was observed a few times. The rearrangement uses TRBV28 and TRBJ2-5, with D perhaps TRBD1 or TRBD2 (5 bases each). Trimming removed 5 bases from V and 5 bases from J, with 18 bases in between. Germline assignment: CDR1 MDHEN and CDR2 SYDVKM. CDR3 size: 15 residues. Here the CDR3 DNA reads TGTGCCAGCAGTCCCCACCGGGACCCCTCCGAGACCCAGTACTTC. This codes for CASSPHRDPSETQYF.